This is a list of T cell receptor beta chains from one sample in a study of control samples from healthy donors and cancer patients. The table came from immunoSEQ multiplex PCR; TCRdb's copy has only in-frame clones and leaves some out. The sample yields 75,000 to 90,000 clones, more than 75% seen once. The specimen was blood. All receptors come from a woman in her forties in good health. Both conserved end residues are part of each CDR3. A D gene is named only where the DNA matches it firmly. Not all rows give a size; the values are once, few, many and, for expanded clones, a class.

d_gene,v_gene,abundance,j_gene,CDR3aa,CDR3nt
.,TRBV7-2,few,TRBJ1-2,CASSFKTDPYYGYTF,TGTGCCAGCAGCTTCAAGACAGACCCCTACTATGGCTACACCTTC
.,TRBV11-3,.,TRBJ2-7,CASSLDGASYEQYF,TGTGCCAGCAGCTTAGACGGGGCCTCCTACGAGCAGTACTTC
.,TRBV3-1/TRBV3-2,once,TRBJ2-7,CARSQDWEGGEQYF,TGTGCCCGCAGCCAAGATTGGGAGGGGGGGGAGCAGTACTTC
.,TRBV5-6,.,TRBJ2-2,CASSLVAGTGELFF,TGTGCCAGCAGCTTGGTGGCAGGCACCGGGGAGCTGTTTTTT
.,TRBV10-3,.,TRBJ1-5,CAISESRGLQPQHF,TGTGCCATCAGTGAGTCTCGAGGGTTGCAGCCCCAGCATTTT
.,TRBV7-2,.,TRBJ1-2,CASSLASAEGGYTF,TGTGCCAGCAGCTTAGCGTCGGCGGAGGGAGGCTACACCTTC
.,TRBV6-5,.,TRBJ1-6,CASRTRVDSPLHF,TGTGCCAGCAGGACCAGGGTGGACTCACCCCTCCACTTT
TRBD1,TRBV29-1,.,TRBJ1-1,CSVVDRGYTEAFF,TGCAGCGTTGTGGACAGGGGGTACACTGAAGCTTTCTTT
.,TRBV29-1,.,TRBJ2-7,CSVILPTYEQYF,TGCAGCGTTATCCTGCCTACCTACGAGCAGTACTTC
.,TRBV10-3,.,TRBJ2-5,CAISNQAIQETQYF,TGTGCCATCAGTAACCAGGCTATCCAAGAGACCCAGTACTTC
.,TRBV19,once,TRBJ2-6,CASGDAGANVLTF,TGTGCCAGTGGGGACGCTGGGGCCAACGTCCTGACTTTC
TRBD1,TRBV5-1,.,TRBJ2-5,CASSPDREGTQYF,TGCGCCAGCAGCCCAGACAGGGAAGGGACCCAGTACTTC
.,TRBV28,.,TRBJ1-2,CASRPGLNYGYTF,TGTGCCAGCAGGCCAGGGTTGAACTATGGCTACACCTTC
TRBD2,TRBV12-5,.,TRBJ2-1,CASEGLAGGQYNEQFF,TGTGCTAGTGAGGGACTAGCGGGGGGGCAATACAATGAGCAGTTCTTC
.,TRBV5-1,.,TRBJ2-5,CASTPSPGEQETQYF,TGCGCCAGCACCCCGTCCCCGGGGGAGCAAGAGACCCAGTACTTC
.,TRBV5-5,.,TRBJ1-1,CASSFGEWATEAFF,TGTGCCAGCAGCTTTGGGGAATGGGCCACTGAAGCTTTCTTT
TRBD2,TRBV4-1,.,TRBJ2-7,CASSQRESGTRAYEQYF,TGCGCCAGCAGCCAAAGAGAATCCGGGACTAGAGCGTACGAGCAGTACTTC
.,TRBV7-2,.,TRBJ1-1,CASSLYGGNTEAFF,TGTGCCAGCAGCTTATATGGCGGAAACACTGAAGCTTTCTTT
.,TRBV4-3,.,TRBJ1-4,CASSQQAGKLFF,TGCGCCAGCAGCCAACAAGCTGGAAAACTGTTTTTT
.,TRBV6-5,few,TRBJ1-3,CASSLQGTFGNTIYF,TGTGCCAGCAGCCTACAAGGGACGTTTGGAAACACCATATATTTT
.,TRBV18,few,TRBJ2-5,CASSPPSGRKETQYF,TGTGCCAGCTCACCACCGTCAGGGAGAAAAGAGACCCAGTACTTC
.,TRBV19,.,TRBJ1-5,CASSVSSNQPQHF,TGTGCCAGTAGTGTTTCGAGCAATCAGCCCCAGCATTTT
.,TRBV25-1,.,TRBJ2-7,CASSDPRQSSYEQYF,TGTGCCAGCAGTGACCCACGGCAAAGCTCCTACGAGCAGTACTTC
.,TRBV5-5,.,TRBJ2-7,CASSPRTDPYEQYF,TGTGCCAGCAGCCCGCGGACAGATCCCTACGAGCAGTACTTC
TRBD2,TRBV30,.,TRBJ2-3,CAWSAFGRGGTDTQYF,TGTGCCTGGAGTGCATTTGGGCGGGGGGGCACAGATACGCAGTATTTT
TRBD1,TRBV5-6,.,TRBJ2-5,CASSFRQGKETQYF,TGTGCCAGCAGCTTTCGACAGGGTAAAGAGACCCAGTACTTC
TRBD1,TRBV5-6,.,TRBJ1-1,CASSRGQGAEAFF,TGTGCCAGCAGCCGAGGACAGGGGGCTGAAGCTTTCTTT
.,TRBV18,.,TRBJ1-1,CASSRERQRVNTEAFF,TGTGCCAGCTCACGGGAAAGACAGAGAGTTAACACTGAAGCTTTCTTT
.,TRBV7-2,.,TRBJ2-3,CASSLVRSRFYF,TGTGCCAGCAGCTTAGTCCGGTCCCGGTTCTATTTT
TRBD1,TRBV10-2,.,TRBJ1-1,CASSKNRDSTEAFF,TGCGCCAGCAGTAAAAACCGGGACAGCACTGAAGCTTTCTTT
.,TRBV30,.,TRBJ1-2,CAWSPDAYYGYTF,TGTGCCTGGAGCCCGGACGCCTACTATGGCTACACCTTC
TRBD1,TRBV4-3,.,TRBJ1-4,CASSQERWDRAGEKLFF,TGCGCCAGCAGCCAAGAAAGGTGGGACAGGGCGGGAGAAAAACTGTTTTTT
.,TRBV5-8,.,TRBJ1-3,CASSSGLYSGNTIYF,TGTGCCAGCAGCTCAGGGTTGTACTCTGGAAACACCATATATTTT
TRBD1,TRBV7-2,few,TRBJ1-2,CASSLVAGGGYTF,TGTGCCAGCAGCTTAGTGGCAGGGGGAGGCTACACCTTC
.,TRBV7-7,.,TRBJ2-1,CASSSGGRGNEQFF,TGTGCCAGCAGCTCCGGGGGTCGCGGGAATGAGCAGTTCTTC
TRBD2,TRBV4-2,once,TRBJ2-4,CASSQDPSGGANIQYF,TGTGCCAGCAGCCAAGATCCCAGCGGGGGGGCGAACATTCAGTACTTC
TRBD1,TRBV29-1,.,TRBJ1-2,CSVEGRRDSYGYTF,TGCAGCGTTGAAGGTCGTAGGGACAGCTATGGCTACACCTTC
.,TRBV6-1,.,TRBJ1-5,CASSENGYSNQPQHF,TGTGCCAGCAGTGAAAACGGTTATAGCAATCAGCCCCAGCATTTT
.,TRBV7-3,once,TRBJ2-3,CASSDSGSTDTQYF,TGTGCCAGCAGCGACTCAGGGAGCACAGATACGCAGTATTTT
TRBD1,TRBV4-3,.,TRBJ1-3,CASSHIGQGEGSGNTIYF,TGCGCCAGCAGCCATATCGGACAGGGAGAAGGCTCTGGAAACACCATATATTTT
TRBD1,TRBV6-4,.,TRBJ2-3,CASSVTGLSTDTQYF,TGTGCCAGCAGTGTGACAGGGCTAAGCACAGATACGCAGTATTTT
.,TRBV18,.,TRBJ2-7,CASSPPRQVPHEQYF,TGTGCCAGCTCACCACCCCGACAGGTCCCCCACGAGCAGTACTTC
TRBD1,TRBV7-6,.,TRBJ1-4,CASSLTGGRNEKLFF,TGTGCCAGCAGCTTGACAGGGGGGCGTAATGAAAAACTGTTTTTT
.,TRBV5-1,.,TRBJ2-3,CASSLLDRGTDTQYF,TGCGCCAGCAGCTTGTTGGACCGAGGCACAGATACGCAGTATTTT
TRBD1,TRBV14,.,TRBJ2-1,CASSQGTRGLLSSYNEQFF,TGTGCCAGCAGCCAAGGAACCAGGGGGCTTCTTAGCTCCTACAATGAGCAGTTCTTC
TRBD2,TRBV5-1,once,TRBJ2-3,CASSPTISGGAVSTDTQYF,TGCGCCAGCAGCCCAACTATTAGCGGGGGGGCCGTTAGCACAGATACGCAGTATTTT
TRBD1,TRBV7-2,.,TRBJ1-2,CASSLTGDGYTF,TGTGCCAGCAGCCTGACAGGGGATGGCTACACCTTC
.,TRBV6-5,few,TRBJ1-4,CASSYGQWGKLFF,TGTGCCAGCAGTTACGGCCAATGGGGAAAACTGTTTTTT
TRBD1,TRBV5-5,.,TRBJ1-2,CASSFRQGEGYTF,TGTGCCAGCAGCTTCCGACAGGGAGAAGGCTACACCTTC